This T cell receptor (beta chain) was found in a study of cytomegalovirus exposure and HLA in healthy donors. Study-wide findings and caveats: Reportedly, cytomegalovirus status was diagnosed with high sensitivity and specificity. Investigators reported 150 to 200 TCR beta chains as tied to cytomegalovirus. In a later analysis, first-cohort TCR clusters were found to tend to co-occur in the approximately 120 validation repertoires.

To note about this clone: Its target is not known.

Germline V gives CDR1 LGHNA, CDR2 YNFKEQ. V lost 3 bases and J lost 2; bases outside the gene matches: 4. The CDR3 has 15 residues. Method: immunoSEQ multiplex PCR; TCRdb's copy keeps in-frame clones and lacks some. The table lists roughly 330,000 clones, 87% of them singletons. The sequence derives from a woman aged 25-40 years in good health and CMV-seropositive. Material for sequencing was PBMCs. The chain carries TRBV4-2 and TRBJ2-7, with TRBD1 identical over 10 bases. DNA for the CDR3: TGTGCCAGCAGCCAGGCCGGGACAGGGGCCTACGAGCAGTACTTC. It yields the protein CASSQAGTGAYEQYF.